Listed below are T cell receptor beta chains from one sample, sequenced in a study of blood T cell repertoires in COVID-19. TCRdb's copy holds only in-frame clones and misses some; the assay was immunoSEQ multiplex PCR. The sample includes around 78,000 clones, roughly 89% of them seen just once. Source material: PBMCs or T cells enriched from blood (not recorded which). The receptor source for this set is a woman aged 45-59 years with acute COVID-19. Both conserved end residues are part of each CDR3. The D gene is left open where the match is weak. Not all rows give a size; the values are once, few, many and, for expanded clones, a class.

v_call	clone_size	j_call	d_call	cdr3_nt	cdr3_aa
TRBV12-3/TRBV12-4	.	TRBJ1-3	.	TGTGCCAGCAGTCGGGGGGCTGGAAACACCATATATTTT	CASSRGAGNTIYF
TRBV10-3	.	TRBJ2-7	.	TGTGCCATCAGTGAGCCTGAACACGTCTCCTACGAGCAGTACTTC	CAISEPEHVSYEQYF
TRBV11-3	.	TRBJ2-3	.	TGTGCCAGCACCCTACCCCGTACAGATACGCAGTATTTT	CASTLPRTDTQYF
TRBV30	.	TRBJ2-5	.	TGTGCCTGGAGTGTACTGGGCAGCGGCCAAGAGACCCAGTACTTC	CAWSVLGSGQETQYF
TRBV11-2	.	TRBJ2-3	.	TGTGCCAGCAGCTTAGGGCGGAACACCGATACGCAGTATTTT	CASSLGRNTDTQYF
TRBV5-5	.	TRBJ2-7	TRBD2	TGTGCCAGCAGCTTGTCCTCGGGGGGGAGCTCCTACGAGCAGTACTTC	CASSLSSGGSSYEQYF
TRBV30	.	TRBJ1-5	.	TGTGCCTGGAGCGCCCAGGGAGGGGGTGGTAGGCCCCAGCATTTT	CAWSAQGGGGRPQHF
TRBV5-1	.	TRBJ1-1	TRBD1	TGCGCCAGCAGCCAGGGGGCTGGCACTGAAGCTTTCTTT	CASSQGAGTEAFF
TRBV18	.	TRBJ2-1	TRBD2	TGTGCCAGCTCACCAGCCGGGACTAGCGGATACAATGAGCAGTTCTTC	CASSPAGTSGYNEQFF
TRBV7-2	.	TRBJ2-3	.	TGTGCCAGCAGCTTTAGATGGGATACGCAGTATTTT	CASSFRWDTQYF
TRBV6-5	.	TRBJ2-1	.	TGTGCCAGCGGACACATTTCCTACAATGAGCAGTTCTTC	CASGHISYNEQFF
TRBV5-5	.	TRBJ1-1	.	TGTGCCAGCAGCTTGGGAGTGAACACTGAAGCTTTCTTT	CASSLGVNTEAFF
TRBV19	.	TRBJ1-3	TRBD1	TGTGCCAGGACAGGGTACGGAAACACCATATATTTT	CARTGYGNTIYF
TRBV27	.	TRBJ1-2	TRBD1	TGTGCCAGCAGTCCACAGGGGGACTATGGCTACACCTTC	CASSPQGDYGYTF
TRBV21-1	.	TRBJ2-1	.	TGTGCCAGTCAGGGGGTGGTTAACAAGTTCTTCTCCTACAATGAGCAGTTCTTC	CASQGVVNKFFSYNEQFF
TRBV27	.	TRBJ2-2	TRBD1	TGTGCCAGCAGTTTGAACCGGGACAGGGGTCCGACGAACACCGGGGAGCTGTTTTTT	CASSLNRDRGPTNTGELFF
TRBV10-3	.	TRBJ1-2	.	TGTGCCATCAGTGAGTCGAGGACAGTTCATGGCTACACCTTC	CAISESRTVHGYTF
TRBV10-3	.	TRBJ1-5	.	TGTGCCATCAGTGAGTCGAACAGAAATCAGCCCCAGCATTTT	CAISESNRNQPQHF
TRBV12-3/TRBV12-4	.	TRBJ2-1	.	TGTGCCAGCAGTGATGGACTCGTTGAGCAGTTCTTC	CASSDGLVEQFF
TRBV6-5	.	TRBJ1-2	.	TGTGCCAGCAGTCCGGGAGGCTCGGGTGGCTACACCTTC	CASSPGGSGGYTF
TRBV27	.	TRBJ2-2	.	TGTGCCAGCAGTTTTCGTGCAGTTACCGGGGAGCTGTTTTTT	CASSFRAVTGELFF
TRBV5-4	.	TRBJ2-7	.	TGTGCCAGCAGCGATAGAACCTCCTACGAGCAGTACTTC	CASSDRTSYEQYF
TRBV3-1/TRBV3-2	.	TRBJ2-7	.	TGTGCCAGCAGCCAAGGCAGGGTGGCCTACGAGCAGTACTTC	CASSQGRVAYEQYF
TRBV6-5	once	TRBJ2-7	.	TGTGCCGTCTCACCCTACCATCCAGGGGCCGAGCAGTACTTC	CAVSPYHPGAEQYF
TRBV6-5	.	TRBJ2-2	TRBD2	TGTGCCGCCGGGACTAGTGTCACCGGGGAGCTGTTTTTT	CAAGTSVTGELFF
TRBV15	.	TRBJ2-3	.	TGTGCCACCAGCAGAGATCTGGCTACAGATACGCAGTATTTT	CATSRDLATDTQYF
TRBV13	.	TRBJ2-5	TRBD2	TGTGCCAGCAGCCCGAACTTGGGACTAGCGGGGTTCCAAGAGACCCAGTACTTC	CASSPNLGLAGFQETQYF
TRBV24-1	.	TRBJ2-3	TRBD2	TGTGCCACCAGTGATTTCCGGACTAGCGGGACAGATACGCAGTATTTT	CATSDFRTSGTDTQYF
TRBV6-2/TRBV6-3	.	TRBJ2-4	.	TGTGCCAGCAGTTATCCACAGATAGCCAAAAACATTCAGTACTTC	CASSYPQIAKNIQYF
TRBV2	.	TRBJ1-6	.	TGTGCCAGCAGTCCCACAGCATATAATTCACCCCTCCACTTT	CASSPTAYNSPLHF
TRBV29-1	.	TRBJ2-7	TRBD1	TGCAGCGTTGAAGACCAGCCAGGGGGCGGGCAGTACTTC	CSVEDQPGGGQYF
TRBV7-2	.	TRBJ2-3	TRBD2	TGTGCCAGCAGCTTTGGGACTAGCGGGAGTGGTTTGGATACGCAGTATTTT	CASSFGTSGSGLDTQYF
TRBV5-1	.	TRBJ2-7	.	TGCGCCAGCAGCTCAAACGACATAAACCTCTCCTACGAGCAGTACTTC	CASSSNDINLSYEQYF
TRBV10-3	.	TRBJ2-1	TRBD1	TGTGCCATCATGACAGGGGAGTCCTACAATGAGCAGTTCTTC	CAIMTGESYNEQFF
TRBV27	.	TRBJ1-1	.	TGTGCCAGCAGCCCCTCGAGGGCGGGGAACACTGAAGCTTTCTTT	CASSPSRAGNTEAFF
TRBV27	.	TRBJ1-2	TRBD1	TGTGCCAGCAGATTCACAGGGGCCCAGGGAGGCTACACCTTC	CASRFTGAQGGYTF
TRBV6-6	.	TRBJ1-2	TRBD1	TGTGCCAGCAGTCCCGTCGACAGGGGTATGCACTATGGCTACACCTTC	CASSPVDRGMHYGYTF
TRBV11-1	.	TRBJ1-1	TRBD1	TGTGCCAGCAGCCACACGACAGGGGGAACTGAAGCTTTCTTT	CASSHTTGGTEAFF
TRBV7-3	.	TRBJ2-3	TRBD2	TGTGCCAGCAGCTTAAGGGGACTAGCGACCGTCGGAGATAGCACAGATACGCAGTATTTT	CASSLRGLATVGDSTDTQYF
TRBV4-1	.	TRBJ2-7	.	TGCGCCAGCAGCCAAGAGAGGACATCCCATTACGAGCAGTACTTC	CASSQERTSHYEQYF
TRBV6-5	once	TRBJ1-2	TRBD1	TGTGCCAGTCTCCCGGGACAGGGAGGTGGCTACACCTTC	CASLPGQGGGYTF
TRBV5-5	.	TRBJ2-7	.	TGTGCCAGCAGCCGAACCAGGACAGAACACTCCTACGAGCAGTACTTC	CASSRTRTEHSYEQYF
TRBV30	.	TRBJ1-2	.	TGTGCCTGGAGTGTAACCAGGGAGGGTTATGGCTACACCTTC	CAWSVTREGYGYTF
TRBV19	.	TRBJ2-7	.	TGTGCCAGTAGTATAGATTCAGTAGGGGATCCCTACGAGCAGTACTTC	CASSIDSVGDPYEQYF
TRBV11-3	.	TRBJ2-3	.	TGTGCCAGCAGCTTACCTGGCGACAGATACACAGATACGCAGTATTTT	CASSLPGDRYTDTQYF